The clone carrying this T cell receptor beta chain was picked up many times. What it binds is unknown. This entry is derived from a study of human T cells and chemical hapten exposure. Study summary: Yields of TCR per sample differed, chiefly owing to small differences in pooled library volume. Findings of the study overall: TCRs exceeding a frequency of 1 in 1000 stayed unchanged under DPC sensitization.

As the library was built, unique molecular identifiers were attached to individual cDNA molecules. Per the study methods: Per sample, the median was 95,638 TCRs, with values from about 24,000 to 680,000. MiXCR was run by TCRdb on the 5' RACE reads, yielding one entry per CDR3 protein. The V and J calls, along with clone size, are taken from TCRdb and not from the paper's own processing. Of 150,000 or so distinct CDR3 sequences detected, about 4.3% appear once; the ten largest clones hold under 1.5%. Researchers extracted total RNA from unfractionated whole blood. The CDR3 spans 19 residues. Germline V gives CDR1 SGHVS, CDR2 FQNEAQ. After removal of 0 bases from V and 5 bases from J, the junction contained 11 bases not matched to a gene.

This rearrangement joins TRBV7-8 to TRBJ1-6; 9 nucleotides match TRBD1. This TCR was recovered from a female donor in good health. CDR3 sequence (DNA): TGTGCCAGCAGCTTAGCAATTGGGACAGGGTCCGCAAATAATTCACCCCTCCACTTT. Amino acids: CASSLAIGTGSANNSPLHF.